The 4 T cell receptor beta chains below were found in one sample sequenced in a study of control samples from healthy donors and cancer patients. Sequencing was performed with immunoSEQ multiplex PCR; in TCRdb, only in-frame clones are kept and a portion is missing. The sample lists about 130,000 clones; 70% to 90% were seen once. Sequenced sample: blood. These receptors were taken from a man over 45 in good health.

This chain links TRBV7-2 with TRBJ1-1, with no clear D. The CDR3 runs 12 residues. V was cut by 0 bases and J by 6 bases, with 5 bases left in between. The germline V gene has CDR1 SGHTA and CDR2 FQGNSA. The CDR3 protein is CASSLAGPEAFF. The CDR3 nucleotides are TGTGCCAGCAGCTTAGCAGGGCCTGAAGCTTTCTTT.

This clone was recorded only once. The chain is built from TRBV11-3 and TRBJ2-7; 7 bases agree with TRBD1. The ends lost 5 bases at V and 3 bases at J; junction bases unmatched: 16. Germline V gene lookup returns CDR1 SGHNT and CDR2 YENEEA. The CDR3 extends over 17 amino acids. The CDR3 sequence: CASSPSGWGQRNYEQYF. CDR3 DNA sequence: TGTGCCAGCAGCCCTAGTGGGTGGGGACAGAGGAACTACGAGCAGTACTTC.

V usage is TRBV27 and J usage is TRBJ1-3; D not certain. There are 13 residues in the CDR3. V lost 3 bases and J lost 5, with 8 bases in between. Per germline, CDR1 MNHEY and CDR2 SMNVEV (reference sequence). The CDR3 DNA reads as TGTGCCAGCAGTTTTGGGCCGAGAAACACCATATATTTT. Encoded protein: CASSFGPRNTIYF.

This chain connects TRBV19 to TRBJ2-3, with 7 nucleotides matching TRBD2. Unmatched junction bases numbered 10, after V lost 9 bases and J lost 1 base. The CDR3 spans 15 residues. Germline V CDR1 and CDR2: LNHDA, SQIVND (reference sequence). The CDR3 DNA follows: TGTGCCAGCAATGAATGGGCGGGGGGCACAGATACGCAGTATTTT. Amino acids: CASNEWAGGTDTQYF.